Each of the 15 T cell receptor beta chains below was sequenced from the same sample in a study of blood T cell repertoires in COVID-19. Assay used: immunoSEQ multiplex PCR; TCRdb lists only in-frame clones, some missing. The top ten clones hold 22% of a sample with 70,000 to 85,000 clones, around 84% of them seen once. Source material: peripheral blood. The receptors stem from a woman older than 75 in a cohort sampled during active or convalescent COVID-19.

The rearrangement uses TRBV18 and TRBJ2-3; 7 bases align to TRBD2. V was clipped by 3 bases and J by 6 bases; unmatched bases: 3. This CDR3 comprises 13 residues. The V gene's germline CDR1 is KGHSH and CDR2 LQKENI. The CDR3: CASSPGLRDTQYF. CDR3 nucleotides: TGTGCCAGCTCACCGGGACTAAGGGATACGCAGTATTTT.

CDR3 bases: TGTGCCAGCAGCCAATCCCGGTCCCCCACAGATACGCAGTATTTT. It encodes CASSQSRSPTDTQYF. The chain employs TRBV3-1 (or the pseudogene TRBV3-2) and TRBJ2-3; D call uncertain. V was trimmed by 2 bases and J by 2 bases, leaving 11 bases between them. Germline V gene lookup returns CDR1 LGHDT and CDR2 YNNKEL (reference sequence). The CDR3 consists of 15 residues.

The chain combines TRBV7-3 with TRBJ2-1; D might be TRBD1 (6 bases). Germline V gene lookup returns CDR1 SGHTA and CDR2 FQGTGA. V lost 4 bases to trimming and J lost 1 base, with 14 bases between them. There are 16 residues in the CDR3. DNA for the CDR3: TGTGCCAGCAGCTCGAGACAGGTACCGTCCTACAATGAGCAGTTCTTC. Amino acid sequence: CASSSRQVPSYNEQFF.

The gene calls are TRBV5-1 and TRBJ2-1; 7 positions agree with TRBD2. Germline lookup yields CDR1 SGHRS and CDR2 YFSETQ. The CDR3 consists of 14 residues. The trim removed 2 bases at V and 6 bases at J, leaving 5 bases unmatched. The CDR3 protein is CASSFLAATNEQFF. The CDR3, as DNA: TGCGCCAGCAGCTTCCTAGCGGCGACCAATGAGCAGTTCTTC.

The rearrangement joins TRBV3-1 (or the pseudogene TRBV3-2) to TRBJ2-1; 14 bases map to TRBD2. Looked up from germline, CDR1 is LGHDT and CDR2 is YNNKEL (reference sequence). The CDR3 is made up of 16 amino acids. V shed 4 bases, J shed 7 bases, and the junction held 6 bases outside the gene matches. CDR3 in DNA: TGTGCCAGCAGCCCCCGACTAGCGGGAGGGCCGAATGAGCAGTTCTTC. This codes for CASSPRLAGGPNEQFF.

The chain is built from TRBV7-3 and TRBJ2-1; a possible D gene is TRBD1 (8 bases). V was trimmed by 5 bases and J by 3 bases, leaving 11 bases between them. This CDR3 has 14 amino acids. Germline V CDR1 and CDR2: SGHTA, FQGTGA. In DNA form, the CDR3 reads TGTGCCAGCAGCACAGGGGGGGACTACAATGAGCAGTTCTTC. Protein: CASSTGGDYNEQFF. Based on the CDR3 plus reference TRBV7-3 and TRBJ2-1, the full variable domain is GAGVSQTPSNKVTEKGKYVELRCDPISGHTALYWYRQSLGQGPEFLIYFQGTGAADDSGLPNDRFFAVRPEGSVSTLKIQRTERGDSAVYLCASSTGGDYNEQFFGPGTRLTVL.

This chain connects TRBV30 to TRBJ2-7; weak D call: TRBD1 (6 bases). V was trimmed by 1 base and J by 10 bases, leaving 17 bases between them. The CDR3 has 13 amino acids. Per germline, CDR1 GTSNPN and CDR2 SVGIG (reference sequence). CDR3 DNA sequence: TGTGCCTGGAGTGGACAGGAACTACGACGACAGTACTTC. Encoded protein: CAWSGQELRRQYF.

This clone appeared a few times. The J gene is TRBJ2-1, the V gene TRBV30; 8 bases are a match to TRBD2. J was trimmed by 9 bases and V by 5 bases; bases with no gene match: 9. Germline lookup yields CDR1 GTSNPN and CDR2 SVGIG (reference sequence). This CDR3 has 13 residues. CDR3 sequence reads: CAWGRGLVGEQFF. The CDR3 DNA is TGTGCCTGGGGGCGGGGACTAGTGGGTGAGCAGTTCTTC.

The CDR3 loop reads CASSLMEGRAGNTIYF. CDR3 coding DNA: TGCGCCAGCAGCCTAATGGAAGGCAGGGCTGGAAACACCATATATTTT. This chain links TRBV4-1 with TRBJ1-3; D perhaps matches TRBD1 (5 bases). Germline V gene data show CDR1 as MGHRA and CDR2 as YSYEKL. Deletions cut 4 bases from V and 2 bases from J, with 15 bases between. CDR3 length equals 16 residues.

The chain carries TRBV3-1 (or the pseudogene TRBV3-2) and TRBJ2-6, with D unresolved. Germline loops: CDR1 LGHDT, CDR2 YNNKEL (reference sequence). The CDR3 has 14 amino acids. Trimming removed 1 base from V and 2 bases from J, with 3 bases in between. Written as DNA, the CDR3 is TGTGCCAGCAGCCAAGGCGCTGGGGCCAACGTCCTGACTTTC. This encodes CASSQGAGANVLTF.

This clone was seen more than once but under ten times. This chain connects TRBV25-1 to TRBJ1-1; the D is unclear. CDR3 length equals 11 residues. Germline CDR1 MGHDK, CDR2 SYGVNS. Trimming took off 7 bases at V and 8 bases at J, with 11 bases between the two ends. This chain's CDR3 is CASIAGGEAFF. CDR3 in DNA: TGTGCCAGCATAGCGGGAGGGGAAGCTTTCTTT. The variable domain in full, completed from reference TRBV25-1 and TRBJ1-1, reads EADIYQTPRYLVIGTGKKITLECSQTMGHDKMYWYQQDPGMELHLIHYSYGVNSTEKGDLSSESTVSRIRTEHFPLTLESARPSHTSQYLCASIAGGEAFFGQGTRLTVV.

The CDR3 here is CASSLLWGPGQATDTQYF. The DNA of the CDR3 is TGTGCCAGCAGTTTATTATGGGGACCGGGACAGGCCACAGATACGCAGTATTTT. J is TRBJ2-3 and V is TRBV28, with 8 bases identical to TRBD1. CDR3 size: 18 residues. The germline V gene has CDR1 MDHEN and CDR2 SYDVKM. V lost 1 base to trimming and J lost 2 bases; unmatched junction nucleotides: 11.

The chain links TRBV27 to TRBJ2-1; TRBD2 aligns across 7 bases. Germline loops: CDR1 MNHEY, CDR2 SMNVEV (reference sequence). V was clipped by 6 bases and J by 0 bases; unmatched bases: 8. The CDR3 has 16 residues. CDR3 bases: TGTGCCAGCAGAAGTTCCGGGACTATCTCCTACAATGAGCAGTTCTTC. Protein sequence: CASRSSGTISYNEQFF.

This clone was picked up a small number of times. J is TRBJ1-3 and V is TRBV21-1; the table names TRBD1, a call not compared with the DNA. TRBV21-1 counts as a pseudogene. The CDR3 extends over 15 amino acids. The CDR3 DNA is TGTGCCAGCAGCAAACCGAACAACTCTGGAAACACCATATATTTT. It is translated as CASSKPNNSGNTIYF.

The CDR3 DNA is TGTGCCAGCAGCTTGGGGCCGGAGGTGGAGACCCAGTACTTC. Encoded protein: CASSLGPEVETQYF. The V and J genes are TRBV5-4 and TRBJ2-5, with D maybe TRBD2 (5 bases). The ends were cut back, 0 bases at V and 5 bases at J, with 11 bases in the middle. This CDR3 has 14 residues. Germline CDR1 reads SGHNT; CDR2 reads YYREEE (reference sequence).